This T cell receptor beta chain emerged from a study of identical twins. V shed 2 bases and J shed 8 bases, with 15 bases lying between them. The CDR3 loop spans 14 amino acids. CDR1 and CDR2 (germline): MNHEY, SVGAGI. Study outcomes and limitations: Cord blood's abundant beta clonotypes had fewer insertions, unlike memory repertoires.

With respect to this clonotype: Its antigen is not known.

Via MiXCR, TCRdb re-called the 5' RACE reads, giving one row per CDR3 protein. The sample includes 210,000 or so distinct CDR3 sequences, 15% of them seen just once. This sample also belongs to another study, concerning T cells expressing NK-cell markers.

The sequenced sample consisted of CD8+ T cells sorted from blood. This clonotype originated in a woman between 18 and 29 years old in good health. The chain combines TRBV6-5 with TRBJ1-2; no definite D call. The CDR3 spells CASSYGQPADGYTF. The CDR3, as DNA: TGTGCCAGCAGTTACGGTCAGCCAGCGGACGGCTACACCTTC.